This TCR beta chain was captured in a study of cytomegalovirus exposure and HLA in healthy donors. The J segment lost 3 bases and the V segment lost 7 bases, leaving 3 bases of the junction unmatched. The CDR3 consists of 12 residues. Germline V gene sequence: CDR1 SGHRS, CDR2 YFSETQ. Profiling relied on immunoSEQ multiplex PCR, and the TCRdb table lists in-frame clones only, not all of them. The sample has about 73,000 clones; about 87% are singletons. J is TRBJ2-5 and V is TRBV5-1; 7 bases map to TRBD1. This receptor was taken from a woman between 18 and 29 years old in good health and CMV-seropositive. The sequencing sample was made of PBMCs. CDR3 residues: CASGDREETQYF. The CDR3 nucleotides are TGCGCCAGCGGCGACAGGGAAGAGACCCAGTACTTC.